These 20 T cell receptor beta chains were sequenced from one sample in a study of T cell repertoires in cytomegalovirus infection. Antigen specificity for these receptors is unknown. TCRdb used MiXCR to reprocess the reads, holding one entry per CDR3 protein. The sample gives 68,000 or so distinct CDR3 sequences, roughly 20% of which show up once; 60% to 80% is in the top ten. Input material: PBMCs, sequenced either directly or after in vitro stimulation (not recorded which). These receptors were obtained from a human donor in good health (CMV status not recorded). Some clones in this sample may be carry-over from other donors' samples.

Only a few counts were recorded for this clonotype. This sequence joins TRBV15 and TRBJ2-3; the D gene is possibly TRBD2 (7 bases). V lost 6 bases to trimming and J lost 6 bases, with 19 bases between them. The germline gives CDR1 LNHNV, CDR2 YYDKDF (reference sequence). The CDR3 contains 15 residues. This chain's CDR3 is CATSRGAGALDTQYF. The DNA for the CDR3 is TGTGCCACCAGTCGGGGGGCAGGGGCCCTTGATACGCAGTATTTT.

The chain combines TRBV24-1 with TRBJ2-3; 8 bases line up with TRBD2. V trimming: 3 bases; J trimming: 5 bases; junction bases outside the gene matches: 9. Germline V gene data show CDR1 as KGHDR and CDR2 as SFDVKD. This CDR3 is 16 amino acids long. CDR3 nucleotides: TGTGCCACCAGTGATCCCGCCGGGGGGGCTAGAGATACGCAGTATTTT. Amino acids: CATSDPAGGARDTQYF.

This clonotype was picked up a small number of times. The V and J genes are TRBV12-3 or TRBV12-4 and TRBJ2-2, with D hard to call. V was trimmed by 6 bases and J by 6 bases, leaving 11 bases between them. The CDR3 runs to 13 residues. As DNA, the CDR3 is TGTGCCAGCAGCCCCACATCCCCCGGGGAGCTGTTTTTT. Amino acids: CASSPTSPGELFF.

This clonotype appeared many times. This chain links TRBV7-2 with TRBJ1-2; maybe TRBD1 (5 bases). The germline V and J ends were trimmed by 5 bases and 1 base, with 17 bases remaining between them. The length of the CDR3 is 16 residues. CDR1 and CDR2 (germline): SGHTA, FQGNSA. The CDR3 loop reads CASSPDTGRGNYGYTF. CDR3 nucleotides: TGTGCCAGCAGCCCCGATACCGGGAGGGGTAACTATGGCTACACCTTC.

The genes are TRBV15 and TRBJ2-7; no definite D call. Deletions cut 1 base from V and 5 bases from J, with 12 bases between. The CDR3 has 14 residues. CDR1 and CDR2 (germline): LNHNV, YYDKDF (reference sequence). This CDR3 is CATSRVVTGHEQYF. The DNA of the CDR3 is TGTGCCACCAGCAGAGTCGTGACTGGCCACGAGCAGTACTTC. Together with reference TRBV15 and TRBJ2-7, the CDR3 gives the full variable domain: DAMVIQNPRYQVTQFGKPVTLSCSQTLNHNVMYWYQQKSSQAPKLLFHYYDKDFNNEADTPDNFQSRRPNTSFCFLDIRSPGLGDTAMYLCATSRVVTGHEQYFGPGTRLTVT.

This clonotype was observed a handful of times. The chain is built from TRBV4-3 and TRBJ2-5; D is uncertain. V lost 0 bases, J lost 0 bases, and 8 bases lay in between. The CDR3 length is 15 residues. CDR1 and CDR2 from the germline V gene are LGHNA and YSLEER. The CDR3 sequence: CASSQDVAYQETQYF. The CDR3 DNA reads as TGCGCCAGCAGCCAAGACGTCGCGTACCAAGAGACCCAGTACTTC.

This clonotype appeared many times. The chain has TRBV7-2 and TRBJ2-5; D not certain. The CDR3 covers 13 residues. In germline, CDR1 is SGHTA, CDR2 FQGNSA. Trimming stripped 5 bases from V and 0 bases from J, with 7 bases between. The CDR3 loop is CASSQGDQETQYF. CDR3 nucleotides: TGTGCCAGCAGCCAAGGAGACCAAGAGACCCAGTACTTC.

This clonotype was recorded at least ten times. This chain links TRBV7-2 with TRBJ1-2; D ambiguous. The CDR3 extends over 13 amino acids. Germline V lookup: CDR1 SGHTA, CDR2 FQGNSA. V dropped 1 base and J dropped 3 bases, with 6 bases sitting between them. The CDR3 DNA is TGTGCCAGCAGCTTAGGAACAGACTATGGCTACACCTTC. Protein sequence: CASSLGTDYGYTF.

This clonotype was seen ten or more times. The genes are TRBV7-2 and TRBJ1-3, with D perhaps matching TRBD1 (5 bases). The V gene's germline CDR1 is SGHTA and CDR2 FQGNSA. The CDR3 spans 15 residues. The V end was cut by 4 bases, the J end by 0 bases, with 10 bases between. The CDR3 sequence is CASSYWDRSGNTIYF. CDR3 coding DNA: TGTGCCAGCAGCTACTGGGACCGCTCTGGAAACACCATATATTTT.

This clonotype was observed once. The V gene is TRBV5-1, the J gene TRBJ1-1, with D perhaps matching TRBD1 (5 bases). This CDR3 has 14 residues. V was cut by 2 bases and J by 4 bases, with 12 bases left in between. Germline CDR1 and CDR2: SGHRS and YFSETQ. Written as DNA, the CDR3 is TGCGCCAGCAGCTTACAGGAGTATAGCACTGAAGCTTTCTTT. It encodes CASSLQEYSTEAFF.

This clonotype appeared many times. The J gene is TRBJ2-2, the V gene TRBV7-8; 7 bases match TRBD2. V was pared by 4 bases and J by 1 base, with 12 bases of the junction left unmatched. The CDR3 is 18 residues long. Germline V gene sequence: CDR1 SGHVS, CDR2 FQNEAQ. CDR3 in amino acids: CASSSGGLAVKNTGELFF. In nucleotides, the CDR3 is TGTGCCAGCAGCTCAGGAGGCCTAGCGGTCAAGAACACCGGGGAGCTGTTTTTT.

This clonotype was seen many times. Written as DNA, the CDR3 is TGTGCCAGCAGCTTAGGTACCGGGGGCCCTACTAGAGAGCAGTACTTC. It encodes CASSLGTGGPTREQYF. V is TRBV11-2 and J is TRBJ2-7; D is possibly TRBD1 or TRBD2 (6 bases each). CDR3 length: 16 residues. Germline assignment: CDR1 SGHAT and CDR2 FQNNGV. Trimming removed 1 base from V and 7 bases from J, with 20 bases in between.

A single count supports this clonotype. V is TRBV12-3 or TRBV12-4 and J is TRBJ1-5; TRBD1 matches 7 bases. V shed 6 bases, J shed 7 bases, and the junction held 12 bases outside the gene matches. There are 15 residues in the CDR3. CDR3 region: CASRSRTGPGQPQHF. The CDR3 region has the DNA TGTGCCAGCAGGTCCCGGACAGGCCCGGGACAGCCCCAGCATTTT.

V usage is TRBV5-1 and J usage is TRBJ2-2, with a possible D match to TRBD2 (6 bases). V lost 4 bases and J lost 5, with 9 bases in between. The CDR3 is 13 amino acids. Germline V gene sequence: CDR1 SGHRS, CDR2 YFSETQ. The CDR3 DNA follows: TGCGCCAGCAGCGGAGGGGTTACCGGGGAGCTGTTTTTT. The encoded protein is CASSGGVTGELFF.

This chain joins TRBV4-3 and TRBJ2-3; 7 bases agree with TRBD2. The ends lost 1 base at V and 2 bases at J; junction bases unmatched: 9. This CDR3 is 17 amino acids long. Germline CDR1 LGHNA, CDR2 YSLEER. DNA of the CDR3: TGCGCCAGCAGCCAAGGGGATACTAGCGTTTACACAGATACGCAGTATTTT. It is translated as CASSQGDTSVYTDTQYF.

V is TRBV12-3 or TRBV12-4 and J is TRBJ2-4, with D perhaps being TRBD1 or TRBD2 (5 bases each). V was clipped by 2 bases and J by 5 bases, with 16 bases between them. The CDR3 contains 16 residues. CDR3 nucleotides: TGTGCCAGCAGTTTAAGACTGAGGGGAATTGAAAACATTCAGTACTTC. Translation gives CASSLRLRGIENIQYF.

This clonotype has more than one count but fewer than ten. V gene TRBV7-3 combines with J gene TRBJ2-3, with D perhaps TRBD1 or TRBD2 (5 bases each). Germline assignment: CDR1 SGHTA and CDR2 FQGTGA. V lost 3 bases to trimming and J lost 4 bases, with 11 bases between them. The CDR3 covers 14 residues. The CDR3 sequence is CASSFRDGADTQYF. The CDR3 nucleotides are TGTGCCAGCAGCTTCCGGGACGGTGCAGATACGCAGTATTTT.

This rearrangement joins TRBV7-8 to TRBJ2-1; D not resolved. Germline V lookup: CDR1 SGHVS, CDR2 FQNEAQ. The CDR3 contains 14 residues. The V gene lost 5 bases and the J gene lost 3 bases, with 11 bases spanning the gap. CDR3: CASSRRAIYNEQFF. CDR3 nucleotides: TGTGCCAGCAGCCGTCGAGCCATCTACAATGAGCAGTTCTTC.

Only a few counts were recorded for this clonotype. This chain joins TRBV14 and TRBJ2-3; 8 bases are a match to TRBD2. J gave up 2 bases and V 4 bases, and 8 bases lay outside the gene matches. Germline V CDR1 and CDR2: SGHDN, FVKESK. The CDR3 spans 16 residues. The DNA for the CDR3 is TGTGCCAGCAGCCCGACCGGGACTAGATTCACAGATACGCAGTATTTT. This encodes CASSPTGTRFTDTQYF.

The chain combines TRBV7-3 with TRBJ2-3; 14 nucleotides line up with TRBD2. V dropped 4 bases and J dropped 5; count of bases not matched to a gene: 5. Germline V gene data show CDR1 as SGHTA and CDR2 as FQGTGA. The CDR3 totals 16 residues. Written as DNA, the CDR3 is TGTGCCAGCAGCTCAAGGACTAGCGGGAGGCTAGATACGCAGTATTTT. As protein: CASSSRTSGRLDTQYF. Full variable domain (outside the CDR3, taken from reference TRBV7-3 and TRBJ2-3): GAGVSQTPSNKVTEKGKYVELRCDPISGHTALYWYRQSLGQGPEFLIYFQGTGAADDSGLPNDRFFAVRPEGSVSTLKIQRTERGDSAVYLCASSSRTSGRLDTQYFGPGTRLTVL.